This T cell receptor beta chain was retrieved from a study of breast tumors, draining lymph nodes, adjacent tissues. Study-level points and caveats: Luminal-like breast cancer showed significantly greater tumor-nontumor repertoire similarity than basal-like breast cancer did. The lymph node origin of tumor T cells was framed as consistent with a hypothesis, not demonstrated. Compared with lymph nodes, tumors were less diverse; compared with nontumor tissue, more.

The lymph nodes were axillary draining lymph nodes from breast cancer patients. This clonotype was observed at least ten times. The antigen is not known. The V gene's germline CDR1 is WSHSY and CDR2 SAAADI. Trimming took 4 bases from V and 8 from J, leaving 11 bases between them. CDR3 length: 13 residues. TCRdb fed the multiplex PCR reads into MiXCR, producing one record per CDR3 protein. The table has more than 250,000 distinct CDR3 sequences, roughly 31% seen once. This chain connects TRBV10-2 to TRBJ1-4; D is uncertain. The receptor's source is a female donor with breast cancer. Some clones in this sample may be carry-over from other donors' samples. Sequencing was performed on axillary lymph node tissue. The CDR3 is CASSVGRKEKLFF. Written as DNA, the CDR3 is TGCGCCAGCAGTGTTGGCAGAAAAGAAAAACTGTTTTTT.